Listed here are 26 T cell receptor beta chains from one sample, sequenced in a study of blood T cells in healthy people across ages. For the second PCR, which ran for about 7 to 11 cycles, a sample-barcoded 5' primer and a J-beta primer mix were used. A single record per CDR3 protein comes from TCRdb applying MiXCR to the 5' RACE reads. The repertoire has hundreds of thousands of distinct CDR3 sequences, less than 35% of them found once; the top ten carry 15% to 19%. Material: blood. The origin of the receptors is an elderly woman in good health.

This clonotype was detected ten times or more. The CDR3 bases are TGTGCCAGCAGCTTCGGTGACGATGGACGGGACATTCAGTACTTC. Translating it yields CASSFGDDGRDIQYF. The chain is built from TRBV7-2 and TRBJ2-4; no firm D call. The germline V and J ends were trimmed by 3 bases and 8 bases, with 17 bases remaining between them. The CDR3 runs to 15 residues. From germline, CDR1 is SGHTA and CDR2 FQGNSA.

There are many counts of this clonotype. The V and J genes are TRBV7-2 and TRBJ1-4; no reliable D call. The V and J ends lost 6 bases and 5 bases respectively, with 13 bases between them. There are 14 residues in the CDR3. CDR1 is SGHTA and CDR2 is FQGNSA in the germline V gene. CDR3: CASSQSSGNEKLFF. The CDR3 DNA follows: TGTGCCAGCAGTCAGAGTTCGGGGAATGAAAAACTGTTTTTT.

This chain connects TRBV5-1 to TRBJ1-1; 9 nucleotides line up with TRBD1. The CDR3 is made up of 15 amino acids. Germline CDR1 and CDR2: SGHRS and YFSETQ. The V gene end was trimmed by 4 bases and the J gene end by 5 bases; junction bases not matched to a gene: 9. The CDR3 region is CASSPGTGWKTEAFF. The CDR3 DNA sequence: TGCGCCAGCAGCCCCGGGACAGGGTGGAAAACTGAAGCTTTCTTT. The variable domain in full, completed from reference TRBV5-1 and TRBJ1-1, reads KAGVTQTPRYLIKTRGQQVTLSCSPISGHRSVSWYQQTPGQGLQFLFEYFSETQRNKGNFPGRFSGRQFSNSRSEMNVSTLELGDSALYLCASSPGTGWKTEAFFGQGTRLTVV.

This clonotype was recorded at least ten times. The CDR3 DNA is TGCGCCAGCAGCGCTGGGGTGTCCCAAAACATTCAGTACTTC. Translation: CASSAGVSQNIQYF. The rearrangement uses TRBV5-1 and TRBJ2-4; D gene ambiguous. Trimming left V 4 bases short and J 5 bases short, with 13 bases between. This CDR3 is 14 amino acids long. CDR1 is SGHRS, CDR2 YFSETQ, per germline.

This clonotype has a count of ten or more. This chain links TRBV3-1 with TRBJ2-5; D may be TRBD2 (5 bases). The CDR3 consists of 16 residues. Per the germline V gene, CDR1 is LGHDT and CDR2 is YNNKEL (reference sequence). V lost 2 bases and J 5 bases, leaving 18 bases between the germline ends. The CDR3 loop reads CASSQPPGSPGETQYF. CDR3 DNA sequence: TGTGCCAGCAGCCAACCCCCGGGCTCCCCGGGGGAGACCCAGTACTTC.

The J gene is TRBJ2-7, the V gene TRBV20-1, with D possibly being TRBD1 (5 bases). Per germline, CDR1 DFQATT and CDR2 SNEGSKA (reference sequence). The length of the CDR3 is 16 residues. Trimming took off 3 bases at V and 10 bases at J, with 28 bases between the two ends. CDR3 in amino acids: CSASPTQGRGQEAQYF. CDR3 nucleotide sequence: TGCAGTGCTAGTCCGACTCAGGGTCGCGGCCAAGAGGCCCAGTACTTC.

This clonotype was counted at least ten times. V is TRBV9 and J is TRBJ2-3, with 9 positions matching TRBD2. With V trimmed by 3 bases and J by 6 bases, 11 bases remained unmatched. The CDR3 contains 16 residues. CDR1 is SGDLS and CDR2 is YYNGEE in the germline V gene. This chain's CDR3 is CASSASSGGRPDTQYF. In DNA form, the CDR3 reads TGTGCCAGCAGCGCCTCCAGCGGGGGGAGACCTGATACGCAGTATTTT.

The chain recombines TRBV27 with TRBJ2-1, with 9 bases identical to TRBD2. The germline V gene has CDR1 MNHEY and CDR2 SMNVEV (reference sequence). This CDR3 has 15 amino acids. J was trimmed by 9 bases and V by 7 bases; bases with no gene match: 13. CDR3 bases: TGTGCCAGCACCATGGGCGGGGGGGAAGTGGGTGAGCAGTTCTTC. Protein sequence: CASTMGGGEVGEQFF.

This clonotype was seen repeatedly, ten times or more. CDR3 amino acids: CARMVDYGYTF. The CDR3 DNA is TGTGCCCGGATGGTCGACTATGGCTACACCTTC. The genes are TRBV30 and TRBJ1-2; D is unresolved. Germline V CDR1 and CDR2: GTSNPN, SVGIG (reference sequence). V lost 8 bases and J 3 bases, leaving 10 bases between the germline ends. CDR3 size: 11 residues. Combining the CDR3 with reference TRBV30 and TRBJ1-2 gives the whole variable domain SQTIHQWPATLVQPVGSPLSLECTVEGTSNPNLYWYRQAAGRGLQLLFYSVGIGQISSEVPQNLSASRPQDRQFILSSKKLLLSDSGFYLCARMVDYGYTFGSGTRLTVV.

This rearrangement joins TRBV4-2 to TRBJ2-2, with 9 bases lining up with TRBD2. V was clipped by 3 bases and J by 0 bases; unmatched bases: 8. The germline V gene encodes CDR1 LGHNA and CDR2 YNFKEQ. The CDR3 runs to 18 residues. CDR3 nucleotides: TGTGCCAGCAGCCATAATTCGGGCGGGGGGGCGAACACCGGGGAGCTGTTTTTT. Encoded protein: CASSHNSGGGANTGELFF.

The J gene is TRBJ2-1, the V gene TRBV7-2, with 7 bases lining up with TRBD1. The V gene's germline CDR1 is SGHTA and CDR2 FQGNSA. The J segment lost 4 bases and the V segment lost 7 bases, leaving 10 bases of the junction unmatched. This CDR3 has 15 residues. CDR3 sequence reads: CASTPSRQGYNEQFF. In nucleotides, the CDR3 is TGTGCCAGCACCCCATCGAGACAGGGTTACAATGAGCAGTTCTTC. The full variable domain, completed using reference TRBV7-2 and TRBJ2-1, is GAGVSQSPSNKVTEKGKDVELRCDPISGHTALYWYRQSLGQGLEFLIYFQGNSAPDKSGLPSDRFSAERTGGSVSTLTIQRTQQEDSAVYLCASTPSRQGYNEQFFGPGTRLTVL.

This clonotype was observed a handful of times. A much bigger clone sits one base away, suggesting this may be a read error. The J gene is TRBJ2-1, the V gene TRBV4-1, with D perhaps matching TRBD1 (5 bases). The CDR3 has 15 amino acids. V was shortened by 1 base and J by 10 bases, with 17 bases between the two germline ends. Germline V CDR1 and CDR2: MGHRA, YSYEKL. The CDR3 region has the DNA TGCGCCAGCAGCCAAGGGACATACGGAACCTACGAGCAGTTCTTC. It is translated as CASSQGTYGTYEQFF.

This clonotype occurred many times. V gene TRBV29-1 combines with J gene TRBJ1-2; a possible D gene is TRBD1 (6 bases). Germline V lookup: CDR1 SQVTM, CDR2 ANQGSEA. Trimming left V 2 bases short and J 4 bases short, with 8 bases between. The CDR3 covers 12 residues. CDR3 nucleotide sequence: TGCAGCGTTGAAACAGGGCGCTATGGCTACACCTTC. As protein: CSVETGRYGYTF.

The sample holds a few counts of this clonotype. The chain is built from TRBV5-8 and TRBJ2-3; D may be TRBD2 (6 bases). V shed 5 bases and J shed 2 bases, with 15 bases lying between them. The CDR3 extends over 15 amino acids. Germline CDR1 and CDR2: SGHTS and YDEGEE. The CDR3 sequence is CASSEMGGNTDTQYF. In DNA, the CDR3 is TGTGCCAGCAGTGAAATGGGAGGAAACACAGATACGCAGTATTTT.

This clonotype has at least ten counts. The V and J genes are TRBV5-1 and TRBJ1-2, with D perhaps matching TRBD1 (5 bases). CDR3 length equals 13 residues. V was pared by 4 bases and J by 6 bases, with 13 bases between. The germline gives CDR1 SGHRS, CDR2 YFSETQ. The chain's CDR3 is CASSTTVTDGYTF. CDR3 DNA sequence: TGCGCCAGCAGCACGACAGTAACGGATGGCTACACCTTC.

This clonotype was observed at least ten times. The chain recombines TRBV7-9 with TRBJ1-6; 7 bases are a match to TRBD1. The germline V gene encodes CDR1 SEHNR and CDR2 FQNEAQ (reference sequence). There are 15 residues in the CDR3. The V and J ends lost 3 bases and 5 bases, in that order; junction bases with no gene match: 4. CDR3 in DNA: TGTGCCAGCAGCTTCGGACAGGCTAATAATTCACCCCTCCACTTT. This codes for CASSFGQANNSPLHF.

In regard to this clonotype: The germline gene is not matched at one end of the junction; a read error may be the cause. The chain is built from TRBV5-1 and TRBJ2-7; D tentatively fits TRBD1 or TRBD2 (6 bases each). Germline loops: CDR1 SGHRS, CDR2 YFSETQ. The CDR3 runs 12 residues. CDR3 residues: CASSLDRGVENF. CDR3 DNA sequence: TGCGCCAGCAGCTTGGATAGGGGGGTTGAGAACTTC. Full variable domain (outside the CDR3, taken from reference TRBV5-1 and TRBJ2-7): KAGVTQTPRYLIKTRGQQVTLSCSPISGHRSVSWYQQTPGQGLQFLFEYFSETQRNKGNFPGRFSGRQFSNSRSEMNVSTLELGDSALYLCASSLDRGVENFGPGTRLTVT.

This clonotype was seen a handful of times. The chain joins TRBV19 to TRBJ1-2; possible D gene TRBD1, 6 bases. V lost 2 bases and J lost 8, with 15 bases in between. The germline V gene has CDR1 LNHDA and CDR2 SQIVND (reference sequence). The CDR3 contains 14 residues. The CDR3 spells CASSILGGPSGYTF. The CDR3 region has the DNA TGTGCCAGTAGTATACTTGGGGGGCCGAGCGGCTACACCTTC.

V is TRBV11-3 and J is TRBJ1-1; TRBD1 aligns across 8 bases. Germline trimming cut 5 bases from V and 4 bases from J; bases unmatched to any gene: 12. The CDR3 has 16 amino acids. CDR1 is SGHNT, CDR2 YENEEA, per germline. CDR3 coding DNA: TGTGCCAGCAGCCAAGCCACGGACAGGGTTGGCACTGAAGCTTTCTTT. It translates to CASSQATDRVGTEAFF. Full variable domain (outside the CDR3, taken from reference TRBV11-3 and TRBJ1-1): EAGVVQSPRYKIIEKKQPVAFWCNPISGHNTLYWYLQNLGQGPELLIRYENEEAVDDSQLPKDRFSAERLKGVDSTLKIQPAELGDSAVYLCASSQATDRVGTEAFFGQGTRLTVV.

This clonotype was observed a few times. The gene calls are TRBV20-1 and TRBJ2-5, with D maybe TRBD1 (5 bases). V lost 2 bases and J 5 bases, leaving 12 bases between the germline ends. CDR3 size: 13 residues. From germline, CDR1 is DFQATT and CDR2 SNEGSKA (reference sequence). The CDR3 region has the DNA TGCAGTGCTAGAAGGCAGGGTGGCGAGACCCAGTACTTC. Its protein product is CSARRQGGETQYF.

This clonotype occurred many times. The CDR3 protein is CASSLMPEYGGYTF. The CDR3 region has the DNA TGTGCCAGCAGCTTAATGCCAGAGTATGGTGGCTACACCTTC. This chain uses TRBV7-2 with TRBJ1-2; no clear D gene. The CDR3 has 14 residues. Looked up from germline, CDR1 is SGHTA and CDR2 is FQGNSA. Trimming removed 2 bases at V and 7 bases at J, with 14 bases between.

V usage is TRBV4-2 and J usage is TRBJ1-1; D is ambiguous. Germline CDR1 is LGHNA and CDR2 is YNFKEQ. V dropped 1 base and J dropped 7 bases, with 7 bases sitting between them. The CDR3 is 12 amino acids. CDR3 sequence reads: CASSQGQFEAFF. The CDR3 coding sequence is TGTGCCAGCAGCCAAGGGCAGTTTGAAGCTTTCTTT.

The table lists this clonotype with many counts. The genes are TRBV5-1 and TRBJ2-7, with no clear D. The CDR3 runs to 14 residues. The germline V and J ends were trimmed by 4 bases and 4 bases, with 15 bases remaining between them. Per the germline V gene, CDR1 is SGHRS and CDR2 is YFSETQ. The CDR3 DNA sequence: TGCGCCAGCAGCACTGGTACCCCGGCTTACGAGCAGTACTTC. Protein sequence: CASSTGTPAYEQYF.

This clonotype was seen repeatedly, ten times or more. The V call is TRBV20-1, the J call TRBJ2-7; D call uncertain. CDR3 size: 13 residues. V was cut by 3 bases and J by 0 bases, with 9 bases left in between. Germline CDR1 DFQATT, CDR2 SNEGSKA (reference sequence). The CDR3 loop is CSASGASSYEQYF. CDR3 nucleotides: TGCAGTGCTAGCGGCGCGAGCTCCTACGAGCAGTACTTC.

In its sample, this clonotype was seen many times. CDR3 sequence: CASSPNGGGTYEQYF. CDR3 nucleotides: TGTGCCAGCTCACCAAACGGGGGTGGTACCTACGAGCAGTACTTC. The V call is TRBV18, the J call TRBJ2-7; D is possibly TRBD2 (6 bases). The V end was cut by 2 bases, the J end by 2 bases, with 13 bases between. This CDR3 is 15 amino acids long. The germline CDR1 and CDR2 sequences are KGHSH and LQKENI.

This clonotype came up many times. V usage is TRBV5-1 and J usage is TRBJ2-3, with TRBD1 as a possible D gene (6 bases). Trimming left V 0 bases short and J 3 bases short, with 11 bases between. Germline V lookup: CDR1 SGHRS, CDR2 YFSETQ. The CDR3 contains 15 residues. Written as DNA, the CDR3 is TGCGCCAGCAGCTTGGGACAGGTTGGAACAGATACGCAGTATTTT. Translated, it gives CASSLGQVGTDTQYF.